This is a list of T cell receptor beta chains from one sample in a study of cytomegalovirus exposure and HLA in healthy donors. Produced via immunoSEQ multiplex PCR; TCRdb's table is partial and in-frame only. The sample carries 140,000 to 150,000 clones, approximately 67% recorded once. The specimen sequenced was PBMCs. These receptors originate from a woman aged 55-75 years in good health and CMV-seronegative. Both conserved end residues are part of each CDR3. D genes are given only for firm matches. The listing skips clone size in some rows; elsewhere it reads once, few, many or a size class.

few	TRBV19	TRBJ2-2	TRBD2	TGTGCCAGTAGTTTTATCGGACTAGCGGGGGGAGCGAACACCGGGGAGCTGTTTTTT	CASSFIGLAGGANTGELFF
few	TRBV12-5	TRBJ1-5	TRBD1	TGTGCTAGTGGTTTGGGCGACAGGGGTCGCAATCAGCCCCAGCATTTT	CASGLGDRGRNQPQHF
once	TRBV6-5	TRBJ1-5	TRBD1	TGTGCCAGCAGGGTAGACAGGGTTCAGCCCCAGCATTTT	CASRVDRVQPQHF
.	TRBV5-4	TRBJ2-3	TRBD1	TGTGCCAGCAGCCCGGGGACAGTAGCTACGCAGTATTTT	CASSPGTVATQYF
.	TRBV4-2	TRBJ2-7	.	TGTGCCAGCAGCCTCGACAGGGGAGGGGAATACGAGCAGTACTTC	CASSLDRGGEYEQYF
few	TRBV5-1	TRBJ1-2	.	TGCGCCAGCAGCTTCACCATCGCAGGGGATGGCTACACCTTC	CASSFTIAGDGYTF
.	TRBV5-4	TRBJ2-5	TRBD2	TGTGCCAGCAGCTTGGCCGCTAGCGGGCAAGAGACCCAGTACTTC	CASSLAASGQETQYF
few	TRBV5-4	TRBJ2-7	TRBD1	TGTGCCAGCAGCTTAGGGACAGGAGCCTACGAGCAGTACTTC	CASSLGTGAYEQYF
.	TRBV19	TRBJ2-1	TRBD2	TGTGCCAGTACCATGTCTAGCGGGGGGTGGGATGAGCAGTTCTTC	CASTMSSGGWDEQFF
.	TRBV5-1	TRBJ2-3	.	TGCGCCAGCAGTCAGCAGGGTAGTGAGACAGATACGCAGTATTTT	CASSQQGSETDTQYF
.	TRBV7-8	TRBJ1-1	.	TGTGCCAGCAGCTTAGCGGGGCAGAACACTGAAGCTTTCTTT	CASSLAGQNTEAFF
once	TRBV11-2	TRBJ2-1	TRBD2	TGTGCCAGCAGCCCACTAGCGGGAGGAAACTACAATGAGCAGTTCTTC	CASSPLAGGNYNEQFF
few	TRBV2	TRBJ1-4	TRBD1	TGTGCCAGCGCCGAGGCCCGGACAGGGAGGAAACTGTTTTTT	CASAEARTGRKLFF
.	TRBV4-3	TRBJ1-3	TRBD1	TGCGCCAGCAGCCAAGCCATCCCGGGACAGGGGAAGCAGGCTTATGGAAACACCATATATTTT	CASSQAIPGQGKQAYGNTIYF
once	TRBV9	TRBJ1-6	.	TGTGCCAGCAGCGTAGACCCGGGCAGGGTAGGCTCACCCCTCCACTTT	CASSVDPGRVGSPLHF
few	TRBV12-5	TRBJ2-5	.	TGTGCTAGTGGCATTGCGTGGGGGCTGGAGACCCAGTACTTC	CASGIAWGLETQYF
.	TRBV28	TRBJ2-3	TRBD2	TGTGCCAGCAGTCATCAGAGGTGTAGCGGGAGCGGCTGCGGGAGCACAGATACGCAGTATTTT	CASSHQRCSGSGCGSTDTQYF
.	TRBV19	TRBJ2-1	TRBD2	TGTGCCAGTAAAACTAGCGGTCGGAGCTCCTACAATGAGCAGTTCTTC	CASKTSGRSSYNEQFF
.	TRBV7-9	TRBJ2-6	TRBD1	TGTGCCAGCAGCTCTACAGGGGGCGCTGGGGCCAACGTCCTGACTTTC	CASSSTGGAGANVLTF
.	TRBV6-5	TRBJ2-5	TRBD2	TGTGCCAGCAGTGCACTAGCGGGTAGAGCGGAGACCCAGTACTTC	CASSALAGRAETQYF
.	TRBV29-1	TRBJ2-1	TRBD1	TGCAGCGTTCTCGGTTTCGGGACAGACTACAATGAGCAGTTCTTC	CSVLGFGTDYNEQFF
.	TRBV11-3	TRBJ2-2	.	TGTGCCAGCAGCAACACGAACACCGGGGAGCTGTTTTTT	CASSNTNTGELFF
.	TRBV12-5	TRBJ1-2	TRBD1	TGTGCTAGTGGTTTGGCAAGGGACAGGGTGGTCTCCGATGGCTACACCTTC	CASGLARDRVVSDGYTF
many	TRBV5-1	TRBJ2-2	TRBD2	TGCGCCAGCAGCCCAACGACTAGCGGGAGCGCCGGGGAGCTGTTTTTT	CASSPTTSGSAGELFF
.	TRBV18	TRBJ2-7	.	TGTGCCAGCTCGCAAGGAACGGGACACTTCTACGAGCAGTACTTC	CASSQGTGHFYEQYF
.	TRBV7-2	TRBJ2-7	TRBD1	TGTGCCAGCAGCTTCCGGGACAGGGGGCTCGAGCAGTACTTC	CASSFRDRGLEQYF
.	TRBV19	TRBJ2-5	TRBD2	TGTGCCAGTAGGCCCGGAGGACTAGCGGGAGAGACCCAGTACTTC	CASRPGGLAGETQYF
.	TRBV9	TRBJ1-5	.	TGTGCCAGCAGCCGAAGCGGGGGAGGCAATCAGCCCCAGCATTTT	CASSRSGGGNQPQHF
.	TRBV29-1	TRBJ2-3	.	TGCAGCGTTGCCCCTAGCACAGATACGCAGTATTTT	CSVAPSTDTQYF
.	TRBV5-1	TRBJ2-1	.	TGCGCCAGCAGCCCTGGACAGACGAGCTCCTACAATGAGCAGTTCTTC	CASSPGQTSSYNEQFF
.	TRBV28	TRBJ1-3	.	TGTGCCAGCAGCCTTAGCCCAGGAAACACCATATATTTT	CASSLSPGNTIYF
.	TRBV6-1	TRBJ2-3	.	TGTGCCAGCAGCTTGACAGATACGCAGTATTTT	CASSLTDTQYF
once	TRBV6-1	TRBJ1-4	.	TGTGCCAGCAGTGGCCGTAGAGGCGGCCAGGAAAAACTGTTTTTT	CASSGRRGGQEKLFF
.	TRBV4-3	TRBJ1-1	.	TGCGCCAGCAGCCAAACTATGAACACTGAAGCTTTCTTT	CASSQTMNTEAFF
.	TRBV6-1	TRBJ2-7	TRBD1	TGTGCCAGCAGTTGGGACAGGGGTTCCTACGAGCAGTACTTC	CASSWDRGSYEQYF
.	TRBV14	TRBJ1-2	.	TGTGCCAGCAGCCAAGTCTTATACTATGGCTACACCTTC	CASSQVLYYGYTF
.	TRBV6-5	TRBJ2-7	TRBD2	TGTGCCAGCAGTCCCGGACTAGCGGGATTATACGAGCAGTACTTC	CASSPGLAGLYEQYF
.	TRBV2	TRBJ2-3	TRBD2	TGTGCCAGCAGTGTCCGGACTAGCGGGTTCACAGATACGCAGTATTTT	CASSVRTSGFTDTQYF
.	TRBV2	TRBJ1-4	.	TGTGCCAGCAGTGAATTGGGGGGTGACGAAAAACTGTTTTTT	CASSELGGDEKLFF
few	TRBV2	TRBJ2-7	.	TGTGCCAGCAGACGGGACAAGCAGGAGAGAGCCTACGAGCAGTACTTC	CASRRDKQERAYEQYF
.	TRBV9	TRBJ2-3	TRBD2	TGTGCCAGCAGCGTAAGCTCCAGCGGGGGGACAGATACGCAGTATTTT	CASSVSSSGGTDTQYF
.	TRBV2	TRBJ2-5	TRBD1	TGTGCCAGTACGAAGACGGGACAGCGGCAAGAGACCCAGTACTTC	CASTKTGQRQETQYF
.	TRBV27	TRBJ1-1	.	TGTGCCAGCAGGGGGGGTTGGGCTACTGAAGCTTTCTTT	CASRGGWATEAFF
few	TRBV4-3	TRBJ2-5	.	TGCGCCAGCAGCCAAGATCGGGGGGCCGGGACCCAGTACTTC	CASSQDRGAGTQYF
.	TRBV10-3	TRBJ2-3	.	TGTGCCATCAGTGGGGGGCCGAGCACAGATACGCAGTATTTT	CAISGGPSTDTQYF
few	TRBV11-3	TRBJ2-1	TRBD2	TGTGCCAGCAGCTTAGGACTAGCGGCAAGCTCCTACAATGAGCAGTTCTTC	CASSLGLAASSYNEQFF
.	TRBV2	TRBJ2-7	TRBD1	TGTGCCAGCAGTGACCCACGGACAGGGGGCGCCTACGAGCAGTACTTC	CASSDPRTGGAYEQYF
.	TRBV9	TRBJ2-7	.	TGTGCCAGCAGCGTAGGGTTAGCTGGCTACGAGCAGTACTTC	CASSVGLAGYEQYF
.	TRBV11-2	TRBJ1-6	TRBD1	TGTGCCAGCAGCTTATTCGACAGGGGGCAAGGATCCCTCCACTTT	CASSLFDRGQGSLHF
.	TRBV14	TRBJ2-6	TRBD2	TGTGCCAGCAGCGGAGGACTAGCGGGCCGCTCTGGGGCCAACGTCCTGACTTTC	CASSGGLAGRSGANVLTF
.	TRBV6-5	TRBJ2-7	.	TGTGCCAGCAGCCAGGGATCCCCCATGGGCGAGCAGTACTTC	CASSQGSPMGEQYF
.	TRBV6-1	TRBJ1-2	.	TGTGCCAGCAGTCGCGACGGGAACTATGGCTACACCTTC	CASSRDGNYGYTF
few	TRBV25-1	TRBJ2-5	.	TGTGCCAGCAGTGAATTCGGAAAGGGGTTAGAGACCCAGTACTTC	CASSEFGKGLETQYF
.	TRBV28	TRBJ1-5	TRBD1	TGTGCCAGTAGGACACAGGGGAAGGGCAATCAGCCCCAGCATTTT	CASRTQGKGNQPQHF
.	TRBV6-4	TRBJ2-3	.	TGTGCCAGCAGTGATCGGATTTGGGCTACGCAGTATTTT	CASSDRIWATQYF